Each of the 26 T cell receptor beta chains below was sequenced from the same sample in a study of cytomegalovirus exposure and HLA in healthy donors. Generated by immunoSEQ multiplex PCR, the TCRdb table keeps only in-frame clones and is missing some. The repertoire holds fewer than 300,000 clones, with around 89% as singletons. Sequenced input: PBMCs. These receptors originate from a woman aged 18 to 35 in good health and CMV-seronegative.

This chain links TRBV4-3 with TRBJ2-7, with 7 bases fitting TRBD1. V was pared by 1 base and J by 7 bases, with 19 bases of the junction left unmatched. The CDR3 has 18 amino acids. Germline V CDR1 and CDR2: LGHNA, YSLEER. CDR3 loop: CASSQVALDPDRPGEQYF. The CDR3 nucleotides read TGCGCCAGCAGCCAAGTCGCCCTAGACCCGGACAGGCCTGGAGAGCAGTACTTC.

V is TRBV5-1 and J is TRBJ1-1; 8 bases line up with TRBD1. Germline assignment: CDR1 SGHRS and CDR2 YFSETQ. The V segment lost 0 bases and the J segment 4 bases; nucleotides outside the gene matches: 8. The CDR3 is made up of 16 amino acids. The DNA for the CDR3 is TGCGCCAGCAGCTTGGAGGGCAGGGGGCCTCTCACTGAAGCTTTCTTT. It translates to CASSLEGRGPLTEAFF. Together with reference TRBV5-1 and TRBJ1-1, the CDR3 gives the full variable domain: KAGVTQTPRYLIKTRGQQVTLSCSPISGHRSVSWYQQTPGQGLQFLFEYFSETQRNKGNFPGRFSGRQFSNSRSEMNVSTLELGDSALYLCASSLEGRGPLTEAFFGQGTRLTVV.

The V and J genes are TRBV5-1 and TRBJ1-1, with 8 bases fitting TRBD1. This CDR3 has 15 residues. V was clipped by 4 bases and J by 7 bases; unmatched bases: 12. CDR1 and CDR2 (germline): SGHRS, YFSETQ. CDR3 nucleotide sequence: TGCGCCAGCAGCACGGGACAGGCTAAAGGGGATGAAGCTTTCTTT. Protein product: CASSTGQAKGDEAFF. Based on the CDR3 plus reference TRBV5-1 and TRBJ1-1, the full variable domain is KAGVTQTPRYLIKTRGQQVTLSCSPISGHRSVSWYQQTPGQGLQFLFEYFSETQRNKGNFPGRFSGRQFSNSRSEMNVSTLELGDSALYLCASSTGQAKGDEAFFGQGTRLTVV.

This chain links TRBV10-2 with TRBJ1-1; no clear D. CDR1 is WSHSY, CDR2 SAAADI, per germline. Trimming shortened V by 4 bases and J by 1 base, and 10 bases separated the two germline ends. This CDR3 has 14 amino acids. CDR3 amino acids: CASSVKAGNTEAFF. In DNA, the CDR3 is TGCGCCAGCAGTGTAAAGGCGGGGAACACTGAAGCTTTCTTT.

This CDR3 reads CASSYTRREETQYF. DNA of the CDR3: TGTGCCAGCAGCTACACCAGAAGGGAGGAGACCCAGTACTTC. The gene calls are TRBV7-8 and TRBJ2-5; D is possibly TRBD2 (5 bases). Germline lookup yields CDR1 SGHVS and CDR2 FQNEAQ. The length of the CDR3 is 14 residues. The germline V and J ends were trimmed by 4 bases and 5 bases, with 14 bases remaining between them.

The chain couples TRBV29-1 to TRBJ1-2; 9 bases agree with TRBD1. Germline values: CDR1 SQVTM, CDR2 ANQGSEA. This CDR3 has 13 residues. With 5 bases clipped from V and 6 bases from J, the junction kept 7 bases outside the gene matches. The CDR3 DNA sequence: TGCAGCGTTCCCAGGGGGACAGGGAATGGCTACACCTTC. It codes for CSVPRGTGNGYTF. The full variable domain, rest sourced from reference TRBV29-1 and TRBJ1-2, is SAVISQKPSRDICQRGTSLTIQCQVDSQVTMMFWYRQQPGQSLTLIATANQGSEATYESGFVIDKFPISRPNLTFSTLTVSNMSPEDSSIYLCSVPRGTGNGYTFGSGTRLTVV.

This clone was counted between two and nine times. The chain joins TRBV7-2 to TRBJ1-1; 8 nucleotides agree with TRBD1. This CDR3 has 14 residues. After removal of 1 base from V and 5 bases from J, the junction contained 3 bases not matched to a gene. Germline loops: CDR1 SGHTA, CDR2 FQGNSA. The CDR3, as DNA: TGTGCCAGCAGCTTAGGTGGACAGGGAACTGAAGCTTTCTTT. Protein: CASSLGGQGTEAFF.

This sequence joins TRBV7-6 and TRBJ2-7; TRBD2 aligns across 13 bases. Germline V gives CDR1 SGHVS, CDR2 FNYEAQ. This CDR3 has 15 amino acids. The V and J ends lost 5 bases and 4 bases, in that order; junction bases with no gene match: 5. CDR3 loop: CASSRTSGSLYEQYF. The CDR3 nucleotides are TGTGCCAGCAGCCGGACTAGCGGGAGCTTGTACGAGCAGTACTTC.

The chain employs TRBV6-5 and TRBJ1-4; D possibly corresponds to TRBD1 (5 bases). Trimming removed 5 bases from V and 1 base from J, with 11 bases in between. Germline CDR1 MNHEY, CDR2 SVGAGI. CDR3 length: 15 residues. The chain's CDR3 is CASSPTGLTNEKLFF. Here the CDR3 DNA reads TGTGCCAGCAGTCCTACAGGTTTAACTAATGAAAAACTGTTTTTT.

V usage is TRBV5-4 and J usage is TRBJ1-4; D is possibly TRBD1 (5 bases). The CDR3 length is 15 residues. V was shortened by 0 bases and J by 7 bases, with 13 bases between the two germline ends. Germline V gene data show CDR1 as SGHNT and CDR2 as YYREEE (reference sequence). The CDR3 loop is CASSLGRGRTEKLFF. The CDR3 DNA reads TGTGCCAGCAGCTTGGGGAGGGGAAGGACTGAAAAACTGTTTTTT.

This chain connects TRBV14 to TRBJ2-7, with a weak D call TRBD1 (6 bases). This CDR3 region has 14 residues. Trimming removed 4 bases from V and 2 bases from J, with 12 bases in between. The germline V gene has CDR1 SGHDN and CDR2 FVKESK. The CDR3 region has the DNA TGTGCCAGCAGCCGACAGGAACAGACCTACGAGCAGTACTTC. Translation gives CASSRQEQTYEQYF.

CDR3 residues: CASSPTREGPYTF. DNA for the CDR3: TGTGCCAGCAGCCCAACCCGGGAGGGACCCTACACCTTC. The chain combines TRBV4-2 with TRBJ1-2; tentatively, D is TRBD1 (5 bases). Germline-derived CDR1 and CDR2 are LGHNA and YNFKEQ. Trimming removed 4 bases from V and 10 bases from J, with 16 bases in between. This CDR3 is 13 amino acids long.

The rearrangement uses TRBV27 and TRBJ2-7; 8 nucleotides agree with TRBD2. The CDR3 contains 16 residues. Unmatched junction bases numbered 12, after V lost 5 bases and J lost 3 bases. Germline-derived CDR1 and CDR2 are MNHEY and SMNVEV (reference sequence). CDR3 sequence (DNA): TGTGCCAGCAGTCCGGGGGGGACGGAGATGTTCTACGAGCAGTACTTC. Translation: CASSPGGTEMFYEQYF.

The chain recombines TRBV18 with TRBJ1-6; 9 nucleotides match TRBD1. CDR3 length: 16 amino acids. Germline V gives CDR1 KGHSH, CDR2 LQKENI. The V segment lost 4 bases and the J segment 5 bases; nucleotides outside the gene matches: 6. The CDR3 nucleotides read TGTGCCAGCTCACAGCTTGACAGGGGGAATAATTCACCCCTCCACTTT. Translation gives CASSQLDRGNNSPLHF.

This clone showed up just a few times. This chain uses TRBV11-2 with TRBJ2-2; 7 bases match TRBD2. The germline V gene has CDR1 SGHAT and CDR2 FQNNGV. This CDR3 comprises 15 residues. V lost 1 base, J lost 5 bases, and 4 bases stayed unmatched. CDR3 loop: CASSLGSGGTGELFF. The CDR3 coding sequence is TGTGCCAGCAGCTTAGGTTCGGGAGGTACCGGGGAGCTGTTTTTT.

The rearrangement joins TRBV28 to TRBJ2-4, with 10 bases that match TRBD2. Losses at the gene ends were 6 bases for V and 10 bases for J; bases not matched to a gene: 12. The CDR3 is made up of 15 amino acids. From germline, CDR1 is MDHEN and CDR2 SYDVKM. Here the CDR3 DNA reads TGTGCCAGCAGAATTCTAGCGGGAGCCGGGGGTATTCAGTACTTC. Amino acid sequence: CASRILAGAGGIQYF.

V is TRBV27 and J is TRBJ1-3; D remains ambiguous. V was clipped by 2 bases and J by 0 bases, with 8 bases between them. The germline V gene has CDR1 MNHEY and CDR2 SMNVEV (reference sequence). The CDR3 consists of 15 residues. The CDR3 reads CASSLAGSSGNTIYF. The CDR3 DNA is TGTGCCAGCAGTTTAGCCGGTAGCTCTGGAAACACCATATATTTT.

The J gene is TRBJ2-5, the V gene TRBV29-1; possible D gene TRBD1, 5 bases. The V and J ends lost 5 bases and 5 bases respectively, with 18 bases between them. The CDR3 consists of 14 residues. Per the germline V gene, CDR1 is SQVTM and CDR2 is ANQGSEA. The CDR3 loop reads CSVTPMGLAETQYF. The CDR3 DNA reads as TGCAGCGTTACACCGATGGGGCTGGCGGAGACCCAGTACTTC.

V is TRBV9 and J is TRBJ2-7, with TRBD1 matching over 9 bases. The CDR3 contains 15 residues. Germline V gene sequence: CDR1 SGDLS, CDR2 YYNGEE. V shed 4 bases and J 6 bases; nucleotides not matched to a gene: 11. The CDR3 bases are TGTGCCAGCAGCAGTAACACGGGACAGGGAGGCGAGCAGTACTTC. As protein: CASSSNTGQGGEQYF. The full variable domain, its missing parts supplied by reference TRBV9 and TRBJ2-7, is DSGVTQTPKHLITATGQRVTLRCSPRSGDLSVYWYQQSLDQGLQFLIQYYNGEERAKGNILERFSAQQFPDLHSELNLSSLELGDSALYFCASSSNTGQGGEQYFGPGTRLTVT.

This clone was detected once. The chain joins TRBV9 to TRBJ2-1, with TRBD1 matching over 10 bases. Looked up from germline, CDR1 is SGDLS and CDR2 is YYNGEE. The trim removed 4 bases at V and 8 bases at J, leaving 12 bases unmatched. The CDR3 extends over 16 amino acids. As DNA, the CDR3 is TGTGCCAGCAGCCCCCGGGTTGGGACAGGGGTGGATGAGCAGTTCTTC. It translates to CASSPRVGTGVDEQFF.

The CDR3: CASSVDGDSNQPQHF. As DNA, the CDR3 is TGTGCCAGCAGCGTAGACGGGGATAGCAATCAGCCCCAGCATTTT. V usage is TRBV9 and J usage is TRBJ1-5; D call uncertain. Germline CDR1 is SGDLS and CDR2 is YYNGEE. The V end was cut by 0 bases, the J end by 0 bases, with 7 bases between. The CDR3 is made up of 15 amino acids.

The rearrangement uses TRBV19 and TRBJ2-3; TRBD2 matches 10 bases. The CDR3 extends over 14 amino acids. The V gene's germline CDR1 is LNHDA and CDR2 SQIVND (reference sequence). The V and J ends lost 5 bases and 10 bases, in that order; junction bases with no gene match: 9. CDR3 protein: CASSGSGRRMAQYF. The CDR3 DNA reads as TGTGCCAGTAGTGGTAGCGGGAGGCGGATGGCGCAGTATTTT.

This chain connects TRBV20-1 to TRBJ2-5; D unresolved. Trimming removed 3 bases at V and 4 bases at J, with 6 bases between. The CDR3 is 11 amino acids. Looked up from germline, CDR1 is DFQATT and CDR2 is SNEGSKA (reference sequence). Written as DNA, the CDR3 is TGCAGTGCTAGTACCGGAGAGACCCAGTACTTC. Its protein product is CSASTGETQYF.

The chain links TRBV28 to TRBJ2-3; 11 bases are shared with TRBD2. Trimming took 6 bases from V and 7 from J; bases not matched to a gene: 12. The CDR3 consists of 16 residues. Germline values: CDR1 MDHEN, CDR2 SYDVKM. CDR3 sequence (DNA): TGTGCCAGCAGACCACAGCTAGCGGGAGGACCCAATACGCAGTATTTT. This translates into CASRPQLAGGPNTQYF.

The chain combines TRBV11-2 with TRBJ1-2; D gene uncertain. From germline, CDR1 is SGHAT and CDR2 FQNNGV. CDR3 length: 13 amino acids. Trimming cost V 1 base and J 13 bases, with 16 bases left between them. CDR3 sequence (DNA): TGTGCCAGCAGCTTAGCCGGGGATGGCTCTTTCACCTTC. Translated, it gives CASSLAGDGSFTF.

CDR3 sequence (DNA): TGTGCCAGCAGCTTAGACAACAGTGAGCCCTACGAGCAGTACTTC. Protein: CASSLDNSEPYEQYF. This chain links TRBV7-2 with TRBJ2-7; D is ambiguous. The CDR3 spans 15 residues. The V end was cut by 1 base, the J end by 2 bases, with 12 bases between. Germline V gene data show CDR1 as SGHTA and CDR2 as FQGNSA.